The rows below give T cell receptor beta chains drawn from one sample of a study of CD8 T cells in Susac syndrome. TCRdb reprocessed the immunoSEQ multiplex PCR reads with MiXCR, giving one entry per CDR3 protein. Of 170,000 or so distinct CDR3 sequences listed, roughly 92% are singletons. The sequencing input was CD4+ T cells from PBMCs. These receptor sequences come from a human donor with multiple sclerosis. CDR3s include the opening cysteine and the closing phenylalanine or tryptophan. A D gene is named only where the DNA matches it firmly. Expanded clones are given a class, and other clones once, few, many or no size at all.

clone size	V gene	J gene	D gene	CDR3 protein	CDR3 DNA
once	TRBV4-3	TRBJ2-7	.	CASSQDTVYEQYF	TGCGCCAGCAGCCAAGATACCGTCTACGAGCAGTACTTC
.	TRBV7-9	TRBJ1-4	.	CASSVLGVWEKLFF	TGTGCCAGCAGCGTGCTTGGGGTATGGGAAAAACTGTTTTTT
once	TRBV12-3/TRBV12-4	TRBJ2-7	.	CASSARGSEQYF	TGTGCCAGCAGTGCCCGGGGTTCCGAGCAGTACTTC
once	TRBV2	TRBJ2-2	.	CASSEVGRNTGELFF	TGTGCCAGCAGTGAAGTCGGGAGGAACACCGGGGAGCTGTTTTTT
.	TRBV4-2	TRBJ1-2	.	CASSQDRGIQPYGYTF	TGTGCCAGCAGCCAAGATCGGGGAATTCAGCCGTATGGCTACACCTTC
.	TRBV10-3	TRBJ2-7	TRBD2	CAGGTSLYEQYF	TGTGCCGGAGGGACTAGCCTCTACGAGCAGTACTTC
.	TRBV18	TRBJ2-5	.	CASSSSQRETQYF	TGTGCCAGCTCATCGTCTCAGCGGGAGACCCAGTACTTC
.	TRBV5-1	TRBJ2-4	.	CASSLAEGDIQYF	TGCGCCAGCAGCTTGGCGGAGGGGGACATTCAGTACTTC
.	TRBV10-2	TRBJ2-5	.	CASSWQPGLEETQYF	TGCGCCAGCAGTTGGCAGCCGGGCCTCGAAGAGACCCAGTACTTC
.	TRBV10-3	TRBJ1-2	.	CAIIGVAGRGYTF	TGTGCCATCATTGGGGTCGCAGGGCGTGGCTACACCTTC
.	TRBV19	TRBJ2-5	.	CASSLSGSHGETQYF	TGTGCCAGTAGTCTGAGTGGGTCGCATGGAGAGACCCAGTACTTC
once	TRBV9	TRBJ2-2	.	CASSGTGSAGELFF	TGTGCCAGCAGCGGAACAGGGTCCGCCGGGGAGCTGTTTTTT
.	TRBV5-1	TRBJ2-1	TRBD2	CASSLGLAEQFF	TGCGCCAGCAGCTTGGGACTAGCGGAGCAGTTCTTC
.	TRBV7-9	TRBJ1-1	TRBD1	CASSPRGDRASTEAFF	TGTGCCAGCAGCCCCCGAGGGGACAGGGCTAGTACTGAAGCTTTCTTT
.	TRBV7-2	TRBJ2-1	.	CASSFSFGVGGNEQFF	TGTGCCAGCAGCTTCTCTTTTGGAGTGGGAGGCAATGAGCAGTTCTTC
.	TRBV7-2	TRBJ1-1	.	CASSLNPRTEAFF	TGTGCCAGCAGCTTGAACCCTCGAACTGAAGCTTTCTTT